This record covers a single TCR beta chain. Its antigen is unknown. The input lacks base qualities; no much larger clone sits a single base away. The CDR3 runs 15 amino acids, cysteine and phenylalanine included. The read is trimmed to its CDR3 DNA, 45 bases read in frame from base 1. The germline V gene (reference sequence) specifies DFQATT as CDR1 and SNEGSKA as CDR2. The V and J ends are trimmed by 0 bases and 3 bases, leaving 15 bases between them. The data were obtained in a study of post-analysis software for immune sequencing data (dated by TCRdb to between 2015 and 2017). General notes on the study: Disease courses on record covered relapsing-remitting, secondary progressive and progressive-relapsing multiple sclerosis, though some patients had no subtype annotation. The patient repertoires were compared against about a dozen previously published healthy control repertoires obtained from donors aged roughly 6 to 28 years. A subset of samples was prepared in parallel using single-end sample barcoding, then pooled and co-amplified after Illumina adapter ligation. The paper as a whole reports these results and caveats: Multiple sclerosis patients had significantly lower normalized Chao1 diversity than controls, a result that suggests substantial peripheral T-cell clonal expansion. Significantly higher frequencies in patients than in controls were found for five or six TRBV segments, including TRBV5-6, TRBV5-1 and TRBV20-1. Direct clustering with F measure showed strong co-clustering of samples prepared in the same batch, prompting a batch-effect correction. The multiple sclerosis patient group was slightly younger than the control group.

Library construction relied on PCR. The instrument given in TCRdb is Illumina HiSeq 2500. Unique molecular identifiers were incorporated into TCR beta cDNA libraries to reduce PCR and sequencing biases. Per 1 to 10 million input T cells, some 500,000 cDNA molecules were obtained, such that each molecule approximated one T cell. The patient libraries were prepared and sequenced with the same protocol used for the earlier healthy control dataset. Within a given batch, samples were prepared together, multiplexed and sequenced on the same HiSeq lane. In the source study's methods: MIGEC was used to process the raw barcoded reads, and molecular identifier groups with only a single read were discarded before consensus assembly and CDR3 extraction. Clonotype tables were post-analysed with VDJtools, and diversity was normalized by down-sampling all datasets to the smallest sample size. Repertoire overlap clustering matched CDR3 amino acid but not nucleotide sequences to correct batch-related cross-sample contamination. TCRdb applied fastp at Q25 and MiXCR to the public reads, then kept only in-frame beta chains. Identical CDR3 proteins give one entry, which carries the most common genes and DNA. These V and J calls are TCRdb output, not the study's own analysis. This sample has 800,000 to 950,000 distinct CDR3 sequences in its table, and approximately 53% of those were observed once. The ten top clones hold about 4.5% of the sample.

To demonstrate the VDJtools post-analysis software, TCR beta repertoires were profiled from the peripheral blood of more than ten young patients with multiple sclerosis. Multiple sclerosis patients were children and adolescents aged about 6 to 17 years. Input material: blood. Rearrangement joined TRBV20-1 to TRBJ2-7; the D gene is perhaps TRBD2, from 5 matching bases. This receptor was taken from a girl aged 5 to 17 with multiple sclerosis. The nucleotides are TGCAGTGCTAGAGACCCCGGAGGACTTCTCTACGAGCAGTACTTC. It translates to CSARDPGGLLYEQYF.